This T cell receptor (beta chain) was obtained from a study of OX40 agonist ivuxolimab in advanced cancers. Some background on the complete study: The costimulatory receptor OX40 (CD134) was targeted by ivuxolimab, a fully human IgG2 agonistic monoclonal antibody. Intravenous ivuxolimab was administered to patients every 2 weeks at six dose levels: 0.01, 0.1, 0.3, 1.5, 3 and 10 mg/kg. Partial responses occurred in three dose-escalation patients, of whom one had hepatocellular carcinoma and two had cutaneous melanoma. Peripheral TCRbeta sequencing aimed to test whether ivuxolimab altered TCR sequence diversity and caused clonal T-cell expansion. Of the approximately 50 dose-escalation patients, hepatocellular carcinoma was present in roughly 19, melanoma in around 15, renal cell carcinoma in 9 and head and neck cancer in 9. Prior anti-PD-1, anti-PD-L1 or anti-CTLA-4 therapy was permitted, and 30% to 45% of dose-escalation patients had received checkpoint inhibitors. The dose-escalation cohort was over 70% male with a mean age of roughly 60 years, ranging from roughly 20 to 80. The paper describes the monotherapy dose-escalation part (N = 52 patients) of the phase I trial of ivuxolimab.

Taken from the germline V gene, the CDR1 and CDR2 loops are ENHRY and SYGVKD. Including cysteine and phenylalanine, the CDR3 has 14 amino acids. Of all the DNA, just the CDR3 is kept, 42 bases in frame from base 1. The V and J ends are trimmed by 6 bases and 2 bases, leaving 12 bases between them. The trial excluded patients who had a history of autoimmune disease or were on systemic immunosuppression. Peripheral blood for TCR sequencing was drawn from every dose cohort at baseline, at cycle 4 day 1 and at cycle 7 day 1. Samples were obtained from an open-label, multicenter, first-in-human phase I dose-escalation trial of ivuxolimab. Adults with locally advanced or metastatic head and neck squamous cell, hepatocellular, melanoma or renal cell carcinoma were enrolled in the trial. Before TCR sequencing, CD4+ and CD8+ T cells were separately sorted from peripheral blood. Results the study describes overall, beyond this receptor: Partial responders in the 0.1-3.0 mg/kg groups had among the lowest normalized peripheral clonal expansion, especially among CD8+ T cells. After ivuxolimab, expanded clones were on average more numerous among CD8+ T cells than among CD4+ T cells. Antigen specificity was not determined for the clonally expanded peripheral T cells. At doses from 0.1 to 3.0 mg/kg, clonal expansion was seen in both CD4+ and CD8+ blood T cells between baseline and week 6. Low levels of normalized T-cell clonal expansion were also seen in some patients who did not respond.

As to this clone: What antigen it recognizes has not been identified. Per-nucleotide qualities are absent, and no much larger clonotype sits a single base away.

Genomic DNA was isolated from the sorted cells so that the TCRbeta CDR3 region could be sequenced. TCRbeta CDR3 regions were sequenced using the immunoSEQ Assay. The clones in this table, taken by TCRdb from immuneACCESS, are in-frame only. Not every clone is retained; where verified, under half of the shortfall comes from an unresolved V gene, and the cause of the rest is unknown. Present in this sample are about 79,000 clones, 90% of which were seen just once. The ten largest clones capture 0.33% of the sample. The input for sequencing was CD4+ or CD8+ T cells sorted from blood, taken in a trial of the OX40 agonist ivuxolimab. The sequence joins TRBV10-3 to TRBJ2-3, with no reliable assignment of the D segment. The sequence derives from an adult with an advanced solid tumor such as melanoma, head and neck, liver or kidney cancer. The sequence in DNA is TGTGCCATCAGACTCGGACCCACCACAGATACGCAGTATTTT. The resulting protein is CAIRLGPTTDTQYF.